The 9 T cell receptor beta chains below were found in one sample sequenced in a study of cytomegalovirus exposure and HLA in healthy donors. This PCR relied on a set of 60 Vbeta primers and 13 Jbeta primers. Repertoires were generated with immunoSEQ multiplex PCR, while TCRdb's copy carries only in-frame clones and drops some. The data show roughly 100,000 clones, 55% to 80% seen once. Sequencing used PBMCs. The receptors here all came from a human donor in good health.

This chain links TRBV27 with TRBJ2-7; 9 nucleotides agree with TRBD1. V dropped 7 bases and J dropped 3; count of bases not matched to a gene: 4. The germline CDR1 and CDR2 sequences are MNHEY and SMNVEV (reference sequence). The CDR3 is 13 residues long. CDR3 region: CASTTGQGYEQYF. The CDR3 nucleotides are TGTGCCAGCACCACGGGACAGGGCTACGAGCAGTACTTC.

This clone has a handful of counts. The chain has TRBV6-1 and TRBJ2-5; 8 bases are a match to TRBD1. The J call may be in error: the DNA end matches TRBJ2-7 better. CDR1 MNHNS and CDR2 SASEGT come from the germline V gene. CDR3 length: 15 amino acids. The CDR3 DNA is TGTGCCAGCATACCCAACAGGGGGATTCCCTACGAGCAGTACTTC. It translates to CASIPNRGIPYEQYF.

The chain uses TRBV28 and TRBJ1-5; D is undetermined. V was cut by 2 bases and J by 6 bases, with 5 bases left in between. The CDR3 sequence is 12 residues long. Per germline, CDR1 MDHEN and CDR2 SYDVKM. The CDR3 here is CASSLRGQPQHF. The CDR3 DNA reads as TGTGCCAGCAGTTTACGAGGTCAGCCCCAGCATTTT.

Concerning this clone itself: Germline and junction disagree at one end, which may indicate a read error. The V and J genes are TRBV5-8 and TRBJ1-2; possible D gene TRBD1, 5 bases. This CDR3 is built from 14 residues. Germline assignment: CDR1 SGHTS and CDR2 YDEGEE. As DNA, the CDR3 is TGTGCCAGCAGCTTTCGAAGGGGCTTCGGTGGCCACACCTTC. Translated: CASSFRRGFGGHTF.

This clone was seen once. This chain uses TRBV29-1 with TRBJ1-1; no clear D. Trimming pared 7 bases from V and 1 base from J, leaving 7 bases between. Germline V gene data show CDR1 as SQVTM and CDR2 as ANQGSEA. This CDR3 is 11 amino acids long. CDR3 protein: CSARQNTEAFF. CDR3 DNA sequence: TGCAGCGCAAGACAGAACACTGAAGCTTTCTTT.

This rearrangement joins TRBV19 to TRBJ1-1; D not certain. Looked up from germline, CDR1 is LNHDA and CDR2 is SQIVND (reference sequence). The CDR3 extends over 14 amino acids. V lost 5 bases to trimming and J lost 1 base, with 11 bases between them. The CDR3: CASSSDFRNTEAFF. The CDR3 region has the DNA TGTGCCAGTAGTTCCGACTTCAGGAACACTGAAGCTTTCTTT. The full variable domain, in which reference TRBV19 and TRBJ1-1 provide the parts outside the CDR3, is DGGITQSPKYLFRKEGQNVTLSCEQNLNHDAMYWYRQDPGQGLRLIYYSQIVNDFQKGDIAEGYSVSREKKESFPLTVTSAQKNPTAFYLCASSSDFRNTEAFFGQGTRLTVV.

V and J are TRBV15 and TRBJ2-1; 14 nucleotides match TRBD2. CDR3 length: 18 residues. From germline, CDR1 is LNHNV and CDR2 YYDKDF (reference sequence). Trimming took 1 base from V and 8 from J; bases not matched to a gene: 10. The CDR3 here is CATSRVRLAGGQGYEQFF. The DNA for the CDR3 is TGTGCCACCAGCAGAGTCCGACTAGCGGGAGGGCAGGGGTATGAGCAGTTCTTC.

V usage is TRBV30 and J usage is TRBJ2-1; D is unresolved. Per the germline V gene, CDR1 is GTSNPN and CDR2 is SVGIG (reference sequence). The CDR3 runs 11 residues. V gave up 5 bases and J gave up 4 bases, with 6 bases separating them. CDR3 nucleotide sequence: TGTGCCTGGGAGAGTTACAATGAGCAGTTCTTC. It codes for CAWESYNEQFF.

V and J are TRBV4-1 and TRBJ2-1; 7 nucleotides match TRBD2. CDR3 size: 17 residues. J was trimmed by 0 bases and V by 3 bases; bases with no gene match: 8. Germline V CDR1 and CDR2: MGHRA, YSYEKL. CDR3 DNA: TGCGCCAGCAGCCACGCATGGACGGGAGGCTCCTACAATGAGCAGTTCTTC. Its translation: CASSHAWTGGSYNEQFF.